Listed here is a single T cell receptor beta chain. Its antigen is unidentified. Preparation of the TCRbeta library was carried out with unique molecular identifiers. TCRdb re-analysed the PCR reads in MiXCR, keeping a single row per CDR3 protein. Among approximately 230,000 distinct CDR3 sequences listed, roughly a quarter were seen once. This entry is derived from a study of T-cell reconstitution after alpha-beta-depleted transplantation in children. Germline values: CDR1 MNHEY, CDR2 SVGAGI. V gave up 6 bases and J gave up 6 bases; unmatched junction bases: 15. This CDR3 contains 17 residues. The study, taken as a whole, reports: After one year, T-cell counts and TCRbeta diversity mostly came from new T cells. Alpha-beta T cells about two months after transplant reportedly derived from several hundred expanded graft clones.

This sequence joins TRBV6-5 and TRBJ2-1; 9 nucleotides match TRBD2. The specimen was PBMCs, mostly from graft donor cells, collected 360 days after TCRalphabeta/CD19-depleted stem cell transplant. The sequence came from a female patient younger than 10 who had a stem cell transplant for congenital amegakaryocytic thrombocytopenia, so the T cells may come from the graft donor. The CDR3 reads CASSPPRGGALSNEQFF. DNA of the CDR3: TGTGCCAGCAGCCCCCCCCGCGGGGGGGCCTTGAGCAATGAGCAGTTCTTC.